This T cell receptor beta chain originates from a study of blood T cells in healthy people across ages. This CDR3 has 13 amino acids. V lost 5 bases to trimming and J lost 11 bases; unmatched junction nucleotides: 10. A J-beta primer mix and a sample-barcoded 5' primer were used in a second PCR of about 7 to 12 cycles. TCRdb reprocessed the 5' RACE reads via MiXCR and lists one record per CDR3 protein. In the table there are 750,000 to 1,000,000 distinct CDR3 sequences, 25% to 35% of which are singletons. This clonotype was counted at least ten times. The sample also formed part of further work on T cells of mothers and their children. Per that paper: Over 8 million reads per mother and about 3 million per child were obtained. For related and unrelated pairs alike, thymic selection shapes TCR recombination output similarly. With unrelated pairs as the comparison, related mother-child pairs had a slightly higher overlap that was not significant.

The clonotype was recovered from a woman in her thirties or forties in good health. Sequenced material: blood. The chain employs TRBV12-3 or TRBV12-4 and TRBJ2-3; 7 bases line up with TRBD1. DNA of the CDR3: TGTGCCAGCAGTATGGGACAGCTATATGGGCAGTATTTT. Amino acid sequence: CASSMGQLYGQYF.